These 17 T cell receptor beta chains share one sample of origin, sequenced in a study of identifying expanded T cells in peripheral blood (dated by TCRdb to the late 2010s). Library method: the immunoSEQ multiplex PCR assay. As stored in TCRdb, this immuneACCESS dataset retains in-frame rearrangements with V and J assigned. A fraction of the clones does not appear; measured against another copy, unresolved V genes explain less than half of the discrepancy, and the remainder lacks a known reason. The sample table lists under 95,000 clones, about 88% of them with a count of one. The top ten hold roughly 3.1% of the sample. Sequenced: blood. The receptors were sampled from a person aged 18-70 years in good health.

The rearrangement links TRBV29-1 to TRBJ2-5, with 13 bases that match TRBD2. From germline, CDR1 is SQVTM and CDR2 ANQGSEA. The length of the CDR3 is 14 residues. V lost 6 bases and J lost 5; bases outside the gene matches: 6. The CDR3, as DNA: TGCAGCGTGGGGACTAGCGGGAATTTGGAGACCCAGTACTTC. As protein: CSVGTSGNLETQYF.

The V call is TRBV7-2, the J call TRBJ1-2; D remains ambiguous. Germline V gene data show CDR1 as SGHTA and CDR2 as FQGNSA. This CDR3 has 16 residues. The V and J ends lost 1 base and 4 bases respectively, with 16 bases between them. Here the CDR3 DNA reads TGTGCCAGCAGCTTAGAGGCCTCGACTGCTACCTATGGCTACACCTTC. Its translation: CASSLEASTATYGYTF.

The CDR3 loop is CASSTKWGSSYEQYF. In DNA form, the CDR3 reads TGTGCCAGCAGCACCAAGTGGGGCTCCTCCTACGAGCAGTACTTC. The gene calls are TRBV11-1 and TRBJ2-7, with a tentative D call TRBD1 (5 bases). The CDR3 loop spans 15 amino acids. Germline V gene lookup returns CDR1 SGHAT and CDR2 FQDESV (reference sequence). V was clipped by 5 bases and J by 0 bases, with 14 bases between them.

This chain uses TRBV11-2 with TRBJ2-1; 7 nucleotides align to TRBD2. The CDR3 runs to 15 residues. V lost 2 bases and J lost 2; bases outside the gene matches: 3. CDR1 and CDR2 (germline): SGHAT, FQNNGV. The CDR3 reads CASSLTSGAYNEQFF. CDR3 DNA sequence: TGTGCCAGCAGCTTAACCAGCGGGGCCTACAATGAGCAGTTCTTC.

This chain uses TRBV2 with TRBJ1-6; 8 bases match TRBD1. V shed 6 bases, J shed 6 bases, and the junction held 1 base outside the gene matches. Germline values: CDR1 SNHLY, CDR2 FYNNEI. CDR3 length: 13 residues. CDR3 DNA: TGTGCCAGCAGGACAGGGGTTAATTCACCCCTCCACTTT. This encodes CASRTGVNSPLHF.

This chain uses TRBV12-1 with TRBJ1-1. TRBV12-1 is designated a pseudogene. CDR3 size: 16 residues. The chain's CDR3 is CASSFVGGAQNTEAFF. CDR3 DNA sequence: TGTGCCAGCAGCTTTGTAGGGGGGGCGCAGAACACTGAAGCTTTCTTT.

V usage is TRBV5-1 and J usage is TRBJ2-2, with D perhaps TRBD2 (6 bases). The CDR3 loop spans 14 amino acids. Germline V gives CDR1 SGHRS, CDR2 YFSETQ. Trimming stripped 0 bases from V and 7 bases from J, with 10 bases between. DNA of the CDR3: TGCGCCAGCAGCTTGGTTTCGGGAGTCGGGGAGCTGTTTTTT. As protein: CASSLVSGVGELFF.

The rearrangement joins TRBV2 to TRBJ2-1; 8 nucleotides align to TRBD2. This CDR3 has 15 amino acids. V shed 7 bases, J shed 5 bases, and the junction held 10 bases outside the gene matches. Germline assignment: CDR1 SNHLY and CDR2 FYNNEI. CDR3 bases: TGTGCCAGCAAGCCGGGACTAGGGTTGAACAATGAGCAGTTCTTC. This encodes CASKPGLGLNNEQFF.

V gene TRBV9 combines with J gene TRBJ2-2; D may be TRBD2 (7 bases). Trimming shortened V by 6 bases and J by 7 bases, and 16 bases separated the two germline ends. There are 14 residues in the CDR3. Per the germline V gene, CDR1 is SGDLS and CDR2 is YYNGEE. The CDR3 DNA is TGTGCCAGCAACAGGGAGGGAGGCAGCGGGGAGCTGTTTTTT. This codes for CASNREGGSGELFF.

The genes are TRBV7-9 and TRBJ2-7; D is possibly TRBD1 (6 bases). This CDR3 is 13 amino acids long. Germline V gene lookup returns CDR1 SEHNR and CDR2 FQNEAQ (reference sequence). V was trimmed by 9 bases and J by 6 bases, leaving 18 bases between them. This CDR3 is CASTGSGPSEQYF. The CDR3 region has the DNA TGTGCCAGTACAGGGTCGGGCCCCTCCGAGCAGTACTTC.

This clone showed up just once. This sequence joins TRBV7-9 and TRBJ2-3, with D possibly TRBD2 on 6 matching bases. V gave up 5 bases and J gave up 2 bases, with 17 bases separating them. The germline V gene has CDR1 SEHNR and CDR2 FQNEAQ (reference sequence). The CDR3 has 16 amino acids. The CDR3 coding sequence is TGTGCCAGCAGCCTGAAGGGTAGCGGATACACAGATACGCAGTATTTT. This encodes CASSLKGSGYTDTQYF.

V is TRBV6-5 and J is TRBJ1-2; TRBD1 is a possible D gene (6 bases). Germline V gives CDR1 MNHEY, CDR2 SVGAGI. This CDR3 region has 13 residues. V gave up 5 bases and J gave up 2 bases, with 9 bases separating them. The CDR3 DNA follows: TGTGCCAGCAGTCCGGGGGCAAACTATGGCTACACCTTC. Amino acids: CASSPGANYGYTF.

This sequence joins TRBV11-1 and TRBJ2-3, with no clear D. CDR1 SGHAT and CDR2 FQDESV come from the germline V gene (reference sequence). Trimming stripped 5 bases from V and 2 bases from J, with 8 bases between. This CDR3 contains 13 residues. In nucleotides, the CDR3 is TGTGCCAGCAGCATTGGGCCCACAGATACGCAGTATTTT. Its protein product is CASSIGPTDTQYF. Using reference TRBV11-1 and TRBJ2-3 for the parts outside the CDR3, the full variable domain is EAEVAQSPRYKITEKSQAVAFWCDPISGHATLYWYRQILGQGPELLVQFQDESVVDDSQLPKDRFSAERLKGVDSTLKIQPAELGDSAMYLCASSIGPTDTQYFGPGTRLTVL.

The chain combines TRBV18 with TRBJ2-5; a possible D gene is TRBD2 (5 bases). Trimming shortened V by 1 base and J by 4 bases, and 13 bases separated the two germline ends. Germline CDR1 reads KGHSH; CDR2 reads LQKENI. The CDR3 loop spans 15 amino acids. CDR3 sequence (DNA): TGTGCCAGCTCACCACTCCGTCCCGCGGGAGAGACCCAGTACTTC. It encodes CASSPLRPAGETQYF.

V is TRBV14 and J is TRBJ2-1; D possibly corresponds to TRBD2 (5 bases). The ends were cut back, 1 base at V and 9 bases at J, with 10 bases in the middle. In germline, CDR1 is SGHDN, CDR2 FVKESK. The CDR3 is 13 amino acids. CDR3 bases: TGTGCCAGCAGCCAAGTCTGGGCGGGTGAGCAGTTCTTC. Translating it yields CASSQVWAGEQFF.

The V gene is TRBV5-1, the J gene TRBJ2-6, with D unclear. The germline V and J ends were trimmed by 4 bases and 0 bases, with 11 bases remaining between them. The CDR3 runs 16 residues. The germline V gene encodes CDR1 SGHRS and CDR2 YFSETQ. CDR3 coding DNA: TGCGCCAGCAGCACCCCCCTAGGCTCTGGGGCCAACGTCCTGACTTTC. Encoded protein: CASSTPLGSGANVLTF.

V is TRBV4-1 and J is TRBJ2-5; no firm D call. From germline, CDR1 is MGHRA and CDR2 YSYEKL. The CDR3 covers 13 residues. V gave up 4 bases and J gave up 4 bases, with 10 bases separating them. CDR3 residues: CASSPRVGETQYF. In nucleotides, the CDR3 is TGCGCCAGCAGCCCCCGGGTGGGAGAGACCCAGTACTTC.